The 32 T cell receptor beta chains given below trace back to one sample, sequenced in a study of cytomegalovirus exposure and HLA in healthy donors. The PCR used 60 Vbeta and 13 Jbeta primers. TCRdb keeps only in-frame clones here, not all; method: immunoSEQ multiplex PCR. The table has roughly 200,000 clones, over 65% seen once; the top ten hold under 2.5%. Sequenced: PBMCs. These receptors all stem from a man in his sixties in good health and CMV-seronegative.

This chain connects TRBV7-9 to TRBJ2-6; the match to TRBD1 covers 11 bases. CDR1 SEHNR and CDR2 FQNEAQ come from the germline V gene (reference sequence). Germline trimming cut 7 bases from V and 0 bases from J; bases unmatched to any gene: 5. The CDR3 contains 17 residues. The chain's CDR3 is CASNTGTGGSGANVLTF. Written as DNA, the CDR3 is TGTGCCAGCAACACCGGGACAGGGGGCTCTGGGGCCAACGTCCTGACTTTC.

The CDR3 protein is CASRPDRDNEQFF. For the CDR3, the DNA is TGTGCCAGCAGACCCGACAGGGACAATGAGCAGTTCTTC. The V and J genes are TRBV5-4 and TRBJ2-1, with 7 bases aligning to TRBD1. There are 13 residues in the CDR3. From germline, CDR1 is SGHNT and CDR2 YYREEE (reference sequence). The V segment lost 5 bases and the J segment 5 bases; nucleotides outside the gene matches: 4.

The J gene is TRBJ2-3, the V gene TRBV18; 12 nucleotides agree with TRBD2. This CDR3 is built from 15 residues. V gave up 5 bases and J gave up 9 bases; unmatched junction bases: 9. The germline CDR1 and CDR2 sequences are KGHSH and LQKENI. The CDR3 spells CASSSQTSGGDTQYF. DNA of the CDR3: TGTGCCAGCTCATCACAGACTAGCGGGGGCGACACGCAGTATTTT.

V gene TRBV6-1 combines with J gene TRBJ1-2; D possibly corresponds to TRBD1 (5 bases). The germline V gene has CDR1 MNHNS and CDR2 SASEGT. The length of the CDR3 is 14 residues. Trimming pared 4 bases from V and 1 base from J, leaving 10 bases between. This CDR3 reads CASSGTPDNYGYTF. The CDR3 nucleotides are TGTGCCAGCAGTGGGACACCTGATAACTATGGCTACACCTTC.

The chain carries TRBV6-5 and TRBJ2-5; TRBD1 matches 8 bases. The J call may not be correct, given that the DNA end is closer to TRBJ2-7. The germline gives CDR1 MNHEY, CDR2 SVGAGI. This CDR3 contains 15 residues. The CDR3 region has the DNA TGTGCCAGCAGAACCTCAGGGGGCGGTCAGAACGAGCAGTACTTC. Protein: CASRTSGGGQNEQYF.

V and J are TRBV5-1 and TRBJ1-3; unclear D gene. The V end lost 4 bases, the J end lost 1 base, and 9 bases lay between the germline ends. CDR3 size: 14 residues. Germline lookup yields CDR1 SGHRS and CDR2 YFSETQ. The CDR3 DNA follows: TGCGCCAGCAGCACAACGGGGTCTGGAAACACCATATATTTT. Encoded protein: CASSTTGSGNTIYF.

This rearrangement joins TRBV4-3 to TRBJ1-2; 8 bases agree with TRBD1. From germline, CDR1 is LGHNA and CDR2 YSLEER. V lost 0 bases and J lost 4; bases outside the gene matches: 1. The CDR3 totals 14 residues. The CDR3 DNA reads as TGCGCCAGCAGCCAAGATACAGGGGGCTATGGCTACACCTTC. This sequence encodes CASSQDTGGYGYTF.

V and J are TRBV4-3 and TRBJ1-3; tentative D call: TRBD1 (5 bases). Germline CDR1 LGHNA, CDR2 YSLEER. The CDR3 runs 16 residues. Between the trimmed V and J ends, which lost 0 bases and 0 bases, there was a span of 9 bases. The CDR3 nucleotides read TGCGCCAGCAGCCAAGATCACGGGGGCTCTGGAAACACCATATATTTT. Translation gives CASSQDHGGSGNTIYF.

The genes are TRBV10-1 and TRBJ2-1; 8 nucleotides line up with TRBD1. J was trimmed by 3 bases and V by 6 bases; bases with no gene match: 4. The CDR3 sequence is 14 residues long. From germline, CDR1 is WNHNN and CDR2 SYGVQD (reference sequence). CDR3 sequence reads: CASSQGANYNEQFF. The CDR3 DNA is TGCGCCAGCAGCCAGGGGGCAAACTACAATGAGCAGTTCTTC.

The gene calls are TRBV10-2 and TRBJ2-3; no reliable D call. The V gene lost 9 bases and the J gene lost 5 bases, with 15 bases spanning the gap. The CDR3 length is 13 residues. Germline CDR1 reads WSHSY; CDR2 reads SAAADI. As DNA, the CDR3 is TGCGCCAGTCAACCGCCAGAAAGAGATACGCAGTATTTT. Protein sequence: CASQPPERDTQYF.

The rearrangement links TRBV29-1 to TRBJ2-7; the D gene is possibly TRBD2 (5 bases). V was shortened by 6 bases and J by 6 bases, with 15 bases between the two germline ends. Germline loops: CDR1 SQVTM, CDR2 ANQGSEA. The CDR3 runs to 12 residues. CDR3 DNA sequence: TGCAGCGTGGCGGGCCCTAGCCCCGAGCAGTACTTC. Translated, it gives CSVAGPSPEQYF.

The chain uses TRBV5-4 and TRBJ1-2; 9 nucleotides align to TRBD1. The V segment lost 5 bases and the J segment 3 bases; nucleotides outside the gene matches: 8. Germline CDR1 SGHNT, CDR2 YYREEE (reference sequence). CDR3 length equals 15 residues. The CDR3 sequence is CASSALRTGDYGYTF. The DNA of the CDR3 is TGTGCCAGCAGTGCACTGAGGACAGGGGACTATGGCTACACCTTC.

V gene TRBV5-1 combines with J gene TRBJ2-7; a weak D match, TRBD1 (5 bases). CDR1 is SGHRS and CDR2 is YFSETQ in the germline V gene. V lost 0 bases and J lost 10, with 14 bases in between. This CDR3 comprises 13 residues. CDR3 sequence (DNA): TGCGCCAGCAGCTTGGGACAGCCTGGCGATCAGTACTTC. This sequence encodes CASSLGQPGDQYF. Full variable domain (remainder filled in from reference TRBV5-1 and TRBJ2-7): KAGVTQTPRYLIKTRGQQVTLSCSPISGHRSVSWYQQTPGQGLQFLFEYFSETQRNKGNFPGRFSGRQFSNSRSEMNVSTLELGDSALYLCASSLGQPGDQYFGPGTRLTVT.

The V call is TRBV19, the J call TRBJ1-2, with TRBD1 matching 8 bases. Germline V lookup: CDR1 LNHDA, CDR2 SQIVND (reference sequence). V trimming: 6 bases; J trimming: 8 bases; junction bases outside the gene matches: 20. The CDR3 loop spans 17 amino acids. CDR3: CASSQTTWGRGLEGYTF. The DNA of the CDR3 is TGTGCCAGTAGCCAAACGACTTGGGGCAGGGGGCTTGAGGGCTACACCTTC.

The chain employs TRBV6-1 and TRBJ2-7; 8 bases align to TRBD1. The CDR3 spans 13 residues. The V and J ends lost 4 bases and 9 bases, in that order; junction bases with no gene match: 8. CDR1 and CDR2 from the germline V gene are MNHNS and SASEGT. This CDR3 is CASSGTGLRLQYF. CDR3 in DNA: TGTGCCAGCAGTGGGACAGGGTTGCGTCTGCAGTACTTC.

J is TRBJ1-4 and V is TRBV2; 8 bases are a match to TRBD1. V was clipped by 5 bases and J by 5 bases; unmatched bases: 7. This CDR3 has 15 residues. Germline V gene lookup returns CDR1 SNHLY and CDR2 FYNNEI. Here the CDR3 DNA reads TGTGCCAGCAGTAGTCCGGGACAGGACAATGAAAAACTGTTTTTT. Translation gives CASSSPGQDNEKLFF.

The chain employs TRBV1 and TRBJ2-7; the table's D call, TRBD2, was not checked against the DNA. TRBV1 is tagged as a pseudogene. This CDR3 is 17 amino acids long. The CDR3: CTSSPRSGEGYSHEQYF. CDR3 DNA sequence: TGCACCAGCAGCCCTCGTAGCGGGGAGGGGTATTCCCACGAGCAGTACTTC.

J is TRBJ2-7 and V is TRBV27, with a possible D match to TRBD1 (7 bases). Germline-derived CDR1 and CDR2 are MNHEY and SMNVEV (reference sequence). This CDR3 is 15 amino acids long. The V and J ends lost 3 bases and 3 bases respectively, with 15 bases between them. The CDR3 DNA sequence: TGTGCCAGCAGTTTCTACCCAGGGGGGAGCTACGAGCAGTACTTC. Residues: CASSFYPGGSYEQYF.

V usage is TRBV9 and J usage is TRBJ2-5; 10 bases line up with TRBD2. Germline V CDR1 and CDR2: SGDLS, YYNGEE. V dropped 2 bases and J dropped 5; count of bases not matched to a gene: 0. The CDR3 runs 13 residues. The CDR3 loop reads CASSVGLAETQYF. CDR3 bases: TGTGCCAGCAGCGTGGGACTAGCGGAGACCCAGTACTTC.

The CDR3 nucleotides read TGCAGCGTTGACGCCACGGGGGGAGGGGATGAAAAACTGTTTTTT. This sequence encodes CSVDATGGGDEKLFF. The chain recombines TRBV29-1 with TRBJ1-4, with a possible D match to TRBD1 (5 bases). This CDR3 spans 15 amino acids. The ends were cut back, 3 bases at V and 6 bases at J, with 17 bases in the middle. Germline CDR1 is SQVTM and CDR2 is ANQGSEA.

The genes are TRBV15 and TRBJ2-7; 8 nucleotides line up with TRBD1. Trimming took 0 bases from V and 0 from J; bases not matched to a gene: 13. The V gene's germline CDR1 is LNHNV and CDR2 YYDKDF (reference sequence). The CDR3 is 19 amino acids. The chain's CDR3 is CATSRDGQGAITSSYEQYF. The CDR3 nucleotides are TGTGCCACCAGCAGAGATGGCCAGGGGGCTATCACGAGCTCCTACGAGCAGTACTTC.

This chain joins TRBV5-1 and TRBJ2-7; 7 bases match TRBD1. The V gene's germline CDR1 is SGHRS and CDR2 YFSETQ. J gave up 2 bases and V 5 bases, and 10 bases lay outside the gene matches. This CDR3 is built from 15 residues. CDR3 region: CASRRTLTGTYEQYF. The CDR3 coding sequence is TGCGCCAGCAGGCGGACCCTGACAGGGACCTACGAGCAGTACTTC.

The V and J genes are TRBV28 and TRBJ1-5, with 9 bases that match TRBD1. CDR1 MDHEN and CDR2 SYDVKM come from the germline V gene. V shed 2 bases, J shed 4 bases, and the junction held 9 bases outside the gene matches. This CDR3 is built from 17 residues. The CDR3 loop reads CASSLGTGGSTNQPQHF. The CDR3 region has the DNA TGTGCCAGCAGTTTAGGAACAGGGGGCAGTACTAATCAGCCCCAGCATTTT.

The chain links TRBV11-2 to TRBJ2-5, with 7 bases identical to TRBD1. Per germline, CDR1 SGHAT and CDR2 FQNNGV. The CDR3 is made up of 14 amino acids. J lost 2 bases, V lost 4 bases, and 4 bases had no gene match. CDR3 sequence reads: CASSSDRRQETQYF. In nucleotides, the CDR3 is TGTGCCAGCAGCTCGGACAGGCGTCAAGAGACCCAGTACTTC.

This clone was detected a few times. The rearrangement joins TRBV9 to TRBJ2-7, with 10 bases lining up with TRBD1. CDR1 and CDR2 (germline): SGDLS, YYNGEE. The CDR3 length is 15 residues. V lost 3 bases, J lost 6 bases, and 9 bases stayed unmatched. CDR3 nucleotide sequence: TGTGCCAGCAGCGCAACCGGGACAGGGGCTCTCGAGCAGTACTTC. Protein product: CASSATGTGALEQYF. Together with reference TRBV9 and TRBJ2-7, the CDR3 gives the full variable domain: DSGVTQTPKHLITATGQRVTLRCSPRSGDLSVYWYQQSLDQGLQFLIQYYNGEERAKGNILERFSAQQFPDLHSELNLSSLELGDSALYFCASSATGTGALEQYFGPGTRLTVT.

The gene calls are TRBV5-4 and TRBJ1-1; D is unresolved. V gave up 5 bases and J gave up 6 bases, with 20 bases separating them. Per the germline V gene, CDR1 is SGHNT and CDR2 is YYREEE (reference sequence). The CDR3 contains 15 residues. The chain's CDR3 is CASSGEGRMRAEAFF. DNA for the CDR3: TGTGCCAGCAGTGGGGAGGGCAGGATGAGAGCTGAAGCTTTCTTT.

The chain combines TRBV6-5 with TRBJ1-2; TRBD1 matches 7 bases. This CDR3 spans 12 amino acids. Germline CDR1 is MNHEY and CDR2 is SVGAGI. After removal of 4 bases from V and 7 bases from J, the junction contained 3 bases not matched to a gene. In DNA, the CDR3 is TGTGCCAGCAGTTTTAACAGGGGTGGCTACACCTTC. Protein: CASSFNRGGYTF.

In its sample, this clone was seen a few times. This chain connects TRBV19 to TRBJ1-5; D unclear. The germline CDR1 and CDR2 sequences are LNHDA and SQIVND (reference sequence). The V gene lost 3 bases and the J gene lost 0 bases, with 15 bases spanning the gap. The CDR3 is 17 amino acids. CDR3 loop: CASSMLVSGSSNQPQHF. For the CDR3, the DNA is TGTGCCAGTAGTATGTTAGTGTCGGGGAGTAGCAATCAGCCCCAGCATTTT.

The chain joins TRBV27 to TRBJ2-2, with 9 bases aligning to TRBD2. CDR3 length equals 14 residues. V shed 6 bases, J shed 1 base, and the junction held 0 bases outside the gene matches. CDR1 MNHEY and CDR2 SMNVEV come from the germline V gene (reference sequence). CDR3 residues: CASRLAGNTGELFF. CDR3 bases: TGTGCCAGCAGACTAGCGGGGAACACCGGGGAGCTGTTTTTT.

V and J are TRBV6-1 and TRBJ1-4, with TRBD1 matching 7 bases. Germline V gene data show CDR1 as MNHNS and CDR2 as SASEGT. The CDR3 has 14 residues. Trimming cost V 6 bases and J 4 bases; bases outside gene matches: 5. The CDR3 protein is CASRQDRNNEKLFF. In DNA, the CDR3 is TGTGCCAGCAGACAGGACAGGAATAATGAAAAACTGTTTTTT.

This clone was detected only a few times. J is TRBJ2-2 and V is TRBV2, with D perhaps matching TRBD1 (5 bases). Per the germline V gene, CDR1 is SNHLY and CDR2 is FYNNEI. The CDR3 runs 14 residues. V lost 4 bases to trimming and J lost 2 bases, with 8 bases between them. CDR3 loop: CASSVQANTGELFF. The CDR3 DNA follows: TGTGCCAGCAGTGTACAGGCCAACACCGGGGAGCTGTTTTTT.

This clone was counted once. The chain links TRBV6-5 to TRBJ2-3; 12 nucleotides agree with TRBD2. The length of the CDR3 is 15 residues. The J segment lost 8 bases and the V segment lost 6 bases, leaving 9 bases of the junction unmatched. Germline V CDR1 and CDR2: MNHEY, SVGAGI. The CDR3 DNA sequence: TGTGCCAGCAGATCACCTAGCGGGGGGGCTGGTACGCAGTATTTT. Translated, it gives CASRSPSGGAGTQYF.